These T cell receptor beta chains were read from a single sample in a study of CD8 T cells in Susac syndrome. TCRdb used MiXCR to reprocess the immunoSEQ multiplex PCR reads, holding one entry per CDR3 protein. In the table there are a few hundred thousand distinct CDR3 sequences, around nine tenths of which are singletons. Sequencing was performed on CD8+ T cells from PBMCs. All receptors derive from a human donor with multiple sclerosis. Both conserved end residues are part of each CDR3. Fields, in order: V gene, clone size, J gene, D gene, CDR3 protein, CDR3 DNA. A D gene is named only where the DNA matches it firmly. Clone sizes are given selectively: once, few, many, or a class where the clone is expanded.

TRBV10-3	.	TRBJ2-7	.	CAISEASYEQYF	TGTGCCATCAGTGAGGCCTCCTACGAGCAGTACTTC
TRBV4-3	once	TRBJ1-5	.	CASSQDRVYNQPQHF	TGCGCCAGCAGCCAAGACAGGGTTTACAATCAGCCCCAGCATTTT
TRBV10-3	.	TRBJ1-2	.	CAISGVGVLEAGNYGYTF	TGTGCCATCAGTGGAGTCGGGGTGTTGGAGGCCGGGAACTATGGCTACACCTTC
TRBV6-5	.	TRBJ1-1	.	CASRMENTEAFF	TGTGCCAGCAGGATGGAGAACACTGAAGCTTTCTTT
TRBV2	once	TRBJ2-7	.	CASSELPGSHEQYF	TGTGCCAGCAGTGAATTACCGGGCAGCCACGAGCAGTACTTC
TRBV7-9	.	TRBJ2-7	.	CASSPPLQGGYEQYF	TGTGCCAGCAGCCCCCCCCTGCAGGGAGGCTACGAGCAGTACTTC
TRBV27	.	TRBJ1-1	.	CASSLGRMNTEAFF	TGTGCCAGCAGTTTAGGACGGATGAACACTGAAGCTTTCTTT
TRBV10-3	.	TRBJ2-3	TRBD2	CAIQREGTDTQYF	TGTGCCATCCAGCGGGAGGGCACAGATACGCAGTATTTT
TRBV27	.	TRBJ1-2	.	CASSLRGGGGYGYTF	TGTGCCAGCAGTTTACGGGGGGGCGGGGGCTATGGCTACACCTTC
TRBV5-4	few	TRBJ1-6	.	CASSLGNSPLHF	TGTGCCAGCAGCTTGGGGAATTCACCCCTCCACTTT